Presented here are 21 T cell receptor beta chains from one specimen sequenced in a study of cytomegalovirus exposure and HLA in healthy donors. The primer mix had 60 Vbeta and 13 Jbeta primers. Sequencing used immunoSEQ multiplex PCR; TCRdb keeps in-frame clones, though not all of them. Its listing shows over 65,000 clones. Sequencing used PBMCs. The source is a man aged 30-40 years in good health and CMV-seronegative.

The CDR3 here is CASSLGPGSTSNEQFF. The CDR3 nucleotides read TGCGCCAGCAGCTTGGGTCCGGGTTCAACCTCCAATGAGCAGTTCTTC. This chain uses TRBV5-1 with TRBJ2-1; D is ambiguous. Trimming stripped 0 bases from V and 6 bases from J, with 16 bases between. The CDR3 loop spans 16 amino acids. Germline V CDR1 and CDR2: SGHRS, YFSETQ.

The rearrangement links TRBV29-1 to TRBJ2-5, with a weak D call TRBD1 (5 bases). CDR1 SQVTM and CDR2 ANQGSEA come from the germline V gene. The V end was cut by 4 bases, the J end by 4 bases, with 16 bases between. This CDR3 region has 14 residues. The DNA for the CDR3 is TGCAGCGTTGTTCCAGGGCGCCCTCGAGAGACCCAGTACTTC. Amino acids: CSVVPGRPRETQYF.

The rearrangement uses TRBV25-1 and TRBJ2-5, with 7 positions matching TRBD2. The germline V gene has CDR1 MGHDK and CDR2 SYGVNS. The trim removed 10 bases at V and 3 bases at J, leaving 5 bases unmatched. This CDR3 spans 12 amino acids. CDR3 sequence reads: CAIAAGEETQYF. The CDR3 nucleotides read TGTGCCATCGCGGCGGGGGAAGAGACCCAGTACTTC. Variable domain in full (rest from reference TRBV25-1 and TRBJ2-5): EADIYQTPRYLVIGTGKKITLECSQTMGHDKMYWYQQDPGMELHLIHYSYGVNSTEKGDLSSESTVSRIRTEHFPLTLESARPSHTSQYLCAIAAGEETQYFGPGTRLLVL.

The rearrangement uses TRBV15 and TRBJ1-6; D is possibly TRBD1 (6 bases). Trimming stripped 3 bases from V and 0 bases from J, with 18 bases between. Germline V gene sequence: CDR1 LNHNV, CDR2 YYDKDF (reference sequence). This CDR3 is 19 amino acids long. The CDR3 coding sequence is TGTGCCACCAGCAGGCGCTGGGGACACCAGAGCTCCTATAATTCACCCCTCCACTTT. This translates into CATSRRWGHQSSYNSPLHF. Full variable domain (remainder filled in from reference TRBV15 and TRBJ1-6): DAMVIQNPRYQVTQFGKPVTLSCSQTLNHNVMYWYQQKSSQAPKLLFHYYDKDFNNEADTPDNFQSRRPNTSFCFLDIRSPGLGDTAMYLCATSRRWGHQSSYNSPLHFGNGTRLTVT.

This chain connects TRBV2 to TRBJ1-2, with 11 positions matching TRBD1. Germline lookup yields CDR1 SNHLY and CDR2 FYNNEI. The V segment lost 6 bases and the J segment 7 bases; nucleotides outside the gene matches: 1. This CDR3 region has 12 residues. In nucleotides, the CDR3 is TGTGCCAGCAGGGACAGGGGGCTTGGCTACACCTTC. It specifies CASRDRGLGYTF.

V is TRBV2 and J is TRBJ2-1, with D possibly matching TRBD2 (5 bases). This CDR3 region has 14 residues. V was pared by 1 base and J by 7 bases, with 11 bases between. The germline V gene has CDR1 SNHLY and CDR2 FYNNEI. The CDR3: CASSEDGVGNEQFF. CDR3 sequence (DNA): TGTGCCAGCAGTGAAGACGGGGTAGGGAATGAGCAGTTCTTC.

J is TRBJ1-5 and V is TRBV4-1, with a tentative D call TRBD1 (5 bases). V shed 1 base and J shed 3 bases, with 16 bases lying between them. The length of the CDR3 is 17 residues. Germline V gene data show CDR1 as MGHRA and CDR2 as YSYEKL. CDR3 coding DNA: TGCGCCAGCAGCCAAGGGGGCCCTGGGCGGTCCAATCAGCCCCAGCATTTT. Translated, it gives CASSQGGPGRSNQPQHF.

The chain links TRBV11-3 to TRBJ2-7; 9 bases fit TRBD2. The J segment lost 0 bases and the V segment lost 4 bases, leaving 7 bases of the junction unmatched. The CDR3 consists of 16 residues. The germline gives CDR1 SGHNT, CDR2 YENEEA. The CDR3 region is CASSSPSGKISYEQYF. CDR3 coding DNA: TGTGCCAGCAGCTCTCCTAGCGGGAAAATCTCCTACGAGCAGTACTTC.

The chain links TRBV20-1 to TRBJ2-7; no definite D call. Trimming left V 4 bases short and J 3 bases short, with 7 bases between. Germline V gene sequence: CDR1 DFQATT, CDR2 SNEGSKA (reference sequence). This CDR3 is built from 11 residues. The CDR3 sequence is CSATLSYEQYF. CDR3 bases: TGCAGTGCTACCCTCAGCTACGAGCAGTACTTC.

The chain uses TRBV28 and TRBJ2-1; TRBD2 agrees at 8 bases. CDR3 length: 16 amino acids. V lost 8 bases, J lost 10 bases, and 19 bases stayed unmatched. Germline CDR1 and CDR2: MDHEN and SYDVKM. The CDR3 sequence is CASWSNWRGEIKEQFF. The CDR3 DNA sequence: TGTGCCAGCTGGAGCAATTGGCGGGGGGAAATCAAGGAGCAGTTCTTC.

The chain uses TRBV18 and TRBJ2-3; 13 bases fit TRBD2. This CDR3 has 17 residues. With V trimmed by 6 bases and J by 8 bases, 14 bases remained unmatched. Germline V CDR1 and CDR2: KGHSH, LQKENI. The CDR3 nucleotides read TGTGCCAGCTCGCCCTGGACTAGCGGGAGTCCCCTGGGTACGCAGTATTTT. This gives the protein CASSPWTSGSPLGTQYF.

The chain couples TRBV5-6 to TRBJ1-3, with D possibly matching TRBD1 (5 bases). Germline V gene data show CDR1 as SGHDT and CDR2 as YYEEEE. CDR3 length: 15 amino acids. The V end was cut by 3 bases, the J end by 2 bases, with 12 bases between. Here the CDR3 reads CASSYLGGTGNTIYF. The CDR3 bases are TGTGCCAGCAGCTATCTCGGGGGGACTGGAAACACCATATATTTT.

The CDR3 DNA sequence: TGTGCCAGCAGGCCCGTTTTGCGGGAGACCCAGTACTTC. This encodes CASRPVLRETQYF. The chain has TRBV6-5 and TRBJ2-5, with D uncertain. The CDR3 is 13 residues long. The V gene lost 6 bases and the J gene lost 5 bases, with 13 bases spanning the gap. CDR1 is MNHEY and CDR2 is SVGAGI in the germline V gene.

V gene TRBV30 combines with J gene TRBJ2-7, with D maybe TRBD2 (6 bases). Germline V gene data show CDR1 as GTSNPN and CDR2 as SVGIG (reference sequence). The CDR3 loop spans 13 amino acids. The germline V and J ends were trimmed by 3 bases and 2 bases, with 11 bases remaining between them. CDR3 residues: CAWSVGSPYEQYF. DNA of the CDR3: TGTGCCTGGAGCGTCGGGAGCCCCTACGAGCAGTACTTC.

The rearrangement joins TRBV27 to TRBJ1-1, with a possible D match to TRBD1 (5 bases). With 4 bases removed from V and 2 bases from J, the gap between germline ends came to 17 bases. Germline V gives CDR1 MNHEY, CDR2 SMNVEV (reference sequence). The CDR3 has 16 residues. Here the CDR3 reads CASSYKRSRANTEAFF. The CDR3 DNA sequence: TGTGCCAGCAGTTACAAACGTTCCAGGGCCAACACTGAAGCTTTCTTT.

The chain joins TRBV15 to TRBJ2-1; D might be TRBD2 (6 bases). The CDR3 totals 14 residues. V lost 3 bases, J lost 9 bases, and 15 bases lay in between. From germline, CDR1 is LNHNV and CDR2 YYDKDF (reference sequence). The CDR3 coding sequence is TGTGCCACCAGCAGTGGCGCGGGGCGAAGTGAGCAGTTCTTC. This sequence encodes CATSSGAGRSEQFF. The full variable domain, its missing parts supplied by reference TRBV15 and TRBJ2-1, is DAMVIQNPRYQVTQFGKPVTLSCSQTLNHNVMYWYQQKSSQAPKLLFHYYDKDFNNEADTPDNFQSRRPNTSFCFLDIRSPGLGDTAMYLCATSSGAGRSEQFFGPGTRLTVL.

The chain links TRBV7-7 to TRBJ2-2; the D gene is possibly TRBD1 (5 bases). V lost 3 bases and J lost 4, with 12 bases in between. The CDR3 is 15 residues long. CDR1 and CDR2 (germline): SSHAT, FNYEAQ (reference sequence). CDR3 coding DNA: TGTGCCAGCAGCTTGGCCAGGGTGGGCACCGGGGAGCTGTTTTTT. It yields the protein CASSLARVGTGELFF.

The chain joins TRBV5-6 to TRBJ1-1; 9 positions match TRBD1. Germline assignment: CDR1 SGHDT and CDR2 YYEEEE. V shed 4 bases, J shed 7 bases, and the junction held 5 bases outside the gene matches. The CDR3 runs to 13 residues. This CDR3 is CASSRDRVFEAFF. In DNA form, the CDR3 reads TGTGCCAGCAGCCGGGACAGGGTATTTGAAGCTTTCTTT.

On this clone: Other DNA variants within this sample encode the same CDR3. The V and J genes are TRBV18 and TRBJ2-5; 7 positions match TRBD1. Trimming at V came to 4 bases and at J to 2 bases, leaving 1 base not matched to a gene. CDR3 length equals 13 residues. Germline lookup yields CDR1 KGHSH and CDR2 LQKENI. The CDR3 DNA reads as TGTGCCAGCTCACGGGACAGACAAGAGACCCAGTACTTC. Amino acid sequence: CASSRDRQETQYF.

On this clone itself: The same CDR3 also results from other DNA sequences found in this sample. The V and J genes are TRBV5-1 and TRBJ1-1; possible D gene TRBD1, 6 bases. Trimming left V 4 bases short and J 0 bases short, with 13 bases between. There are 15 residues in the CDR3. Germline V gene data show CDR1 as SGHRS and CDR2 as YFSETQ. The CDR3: CASSPSGVMNTEAFF. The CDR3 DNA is TGCGCCAGCAGCCCATCAGGGGTTATGAACACTGAAGCTTTCTTT.

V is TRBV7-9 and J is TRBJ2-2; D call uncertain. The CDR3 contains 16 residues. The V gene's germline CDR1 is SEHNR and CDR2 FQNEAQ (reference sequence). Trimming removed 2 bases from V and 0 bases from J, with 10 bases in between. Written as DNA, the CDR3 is TGTGCCAGCAGCTTACCTCGACTGGCGAACACCGGGGAGCTGTTTTTT. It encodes CASSLPRLANTGELFF.